The clone carrying this T cell receptor (beta chain) was seen once. The assay was immunoSEQ multiplex PCR, and TCRdb's table has in-frame clones only and misses some. The data contain about 140,000 clones, 80% to 90% of them singletons. These data are taken from a study of cytomegalovirus exposure and HLA in healthy donors. CDR1 and CDR2 (germline): ENHRY, SYGVKD. Trimming left V 8 bases short and J 4 bases short, with 8 bases between. The CDR3 has 11 amino acids. This chain uses TRBV10-3 with TRBJ1-1; possible D gene TRBD1, 5 bases. The sequenced sample consisted of PBMCs. The sequence was collected from a man younger than 35 in good health and CMV-seronegative. CDR3 sequence: CAIGRGTEAFF. CDR3 coding DNA: TGTGCCATCGGGAGGGGCACTGAAGCTTTCTTT.